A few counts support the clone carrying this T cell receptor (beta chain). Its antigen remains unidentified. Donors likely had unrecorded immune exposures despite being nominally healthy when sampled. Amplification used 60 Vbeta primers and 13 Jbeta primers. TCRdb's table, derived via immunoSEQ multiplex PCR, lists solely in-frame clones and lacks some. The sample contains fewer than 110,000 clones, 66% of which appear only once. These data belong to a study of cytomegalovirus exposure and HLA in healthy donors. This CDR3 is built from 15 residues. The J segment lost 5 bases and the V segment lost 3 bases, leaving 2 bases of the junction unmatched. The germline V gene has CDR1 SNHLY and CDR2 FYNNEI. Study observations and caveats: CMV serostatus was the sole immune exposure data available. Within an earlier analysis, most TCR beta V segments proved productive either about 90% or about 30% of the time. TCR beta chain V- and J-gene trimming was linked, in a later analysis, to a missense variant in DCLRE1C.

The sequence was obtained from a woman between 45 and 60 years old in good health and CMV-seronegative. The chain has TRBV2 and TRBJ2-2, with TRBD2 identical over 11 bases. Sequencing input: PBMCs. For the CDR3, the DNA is TGTGCCAGCAGTGAGACTAGCGGGGTAACCGGGGAGCTGTTTTTT. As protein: CASSETSGVTGELFF.